The next 25 T cell receptor beta chains were all read from a single sample in a study of T-cell memory formation after mild COVID-19. TCRdb processed the 5' RACE reads anew with MiXCR; each CDR3 protein has one entry. In the table there are almost 550,000 distinct CDR3 sequences, about 20% of which are singletons. The sequenced material came from PBMCs or a T cell subset sorted from them (not recorded which). All receptors derive from an adult woman who had mild COVID-19 (a few samples of this study predate the infection). Cell type and time point are not known.

This clonotype was counted only a few times. The genes are TRBV10-3 and TRBJ2-7; possibly TRBD1 or TRBD2 for D (5 bases each). CDR3 size: 13 residues. V dropped 11 bases and J dropped 2 bases, with 16 bases sitting between them. Germline CDR1 and CDR2: ENHRY and SYGVKD. The CDR3 coding sequence is TGTGCCGCGGCCGGGACGGCAACCTACGAGCAGTACTTC. This sequence encodes CAAAGTATYEQYF.

The V gene is TRBV5-1, the J gene TRBJ2-7; 11 bases fit TRBD2. J gave up 7 bases and V 4 bases, and 16 bases lay outside the gene matches. The CDR3 length is 17 residues. From germline, CDR1 is SGHRS and CDR2 YFSETQ. The DNA for the CDR3 is TGCGCCAGCAGCCTGGGACAGTTACTAGGGACTAGCGGTGAGCAGTACTTC. Its protein product is CASSLGQLLGTSGEQYF.

This clonotype came up a few times. The chain has TRBV12-3 or TRBV12-4 and TRBJ1-3, with D unresolved. The CDR3 is made up of 12 amino acids. Trimming pared 6 bases from V and 2 bases from J, leaving 5 bases between. CDR3 loop: CASSRTGNTIYF. In nucleotides, the CDR3 is TGTGCCAGCAGCAGGACTGGAAACACCATATATTTT.

This clonotype has a handful of counts. The chain links TRBV7-6 to TRBJ2-1; 10 bases are shared with TRBD1. V lost 3 bases and J lost 12; bases outside the gene matches: 8. Germline V lookup: CDR1 SGHVS, CDR2 FNYEAQ. CDR3 length: 14 amino acids. This chain's CDR3 is CASSFGDRGEGQFF. The CDR3 region has the DNA TGTGCCAGCAGCTTCGGGGACAGGGGAGAGGGGCAGTTCTTC.

This clonotype showed up just a few times. The rearrangement links TRBV6-6 to TRBJ1-5, with D possibly TRBD1 on 6 matching bases. CDR1 and CDR2 from the germline V gene are MNHNY and SVGAGI (reference sequence). Trimming took 5 bases from V and 5 from J, leaving 22 bases between them. The CDR3 covers 17 residues. Written as DNA, the CDR3 is TGTGCCAGCAGTGACGCCGTACAGGGTTTGGCCCATCAGCCCCAGCATTTT. This translates into CASSDAVQGLAHQPQHF.

In the case of this clonotype: Sequence at one end of the junction differs from germline and may be a read error. This sequence joins TRBV29-1 and TRBJ2-5, with D possibly being TRBD2 (5 bases). Germline loops: CDR1 SQVTM, CDR2 ANQGSEA. The CDR3 loop spans 13 amino acids. The CDR3 DNA is TGCAGCGTTGAGGCCCATCCTGGGGAGAGCCAGTACTTC. It translates to CSVEAHPGESQYF.

This clonotype has more than one count but fewer than ten. This rearrangement joins TRBV2 to TRBJ2-3; 11 bases agree with TRBD2. V shed 5 bases and J 6 bases; nucleotides not matched to a gene: 4. The CDR3 runs to 14 residues. Germline values: CDR1 SNHLY, CDR2 FYNNEI. CDR3 sequence: CASSRLAGMDTQYF. The CDR3, as DNA: TGTGCCAGCAGTAGACTAGCGGGAATGGATACGCAGTATTTT.

The rearrangement uses TRBV6-2 or TRBV6-3 and TRBJ2-5; 13 bases agree with TRBD2. Germline V CDR1 and CDR2: MNHEY, SVGEGT. The CDR3 spans 16 residues. The V segment lost 6 bases and the J segment 3 bases; nucleotides outside the gene matches: 7. The CDR3 nucleotides are TGTGCCAGCAGGCTCGGACTAGCGGGGGCTAAAGAGACCCAGTACTTC. This translates into CASRLGLAGAKETQYF.

The sample holds many counts of this clonotype. The chain joins TRBV7-2 to TRBJ2-1, with D tentatively TRBD2 (6 bases). This CDR3 has 15 residues. Looked up from germline, CDR1 is SGHTA and CDR2 is FQGNSA. Trimming pared 5 bases from V and 4 bases from J, leaving 15 bases between. DNA of the CDR3: TGTGCCAGCAGCCCCGCAGGGAGGCTATACAATGAGCAGTTCTTC. Amino acid sequence: CASSPAGRLYNEQFF. Filled out from reference TRBV7-2 and TRBJ2-1, the complete variable domain reads GAGVSQSPSNKVTEKGKDVELRCDPISGHTALYWYRQSLGQGLEFLIYFQGNSAPDKSGLPSDRFSAERTGGSVSTLTIQRTQQEDSAVYLCASSPAGRLYNEQFFGPGTRLTVL.

This clonotype was observed at least ten times. This chain uses TRBV7-3 with TRBJ2-3; TRBD2 matches at 8 bases. The CDR3 runs to 15 residues. V lost 9 bases and J lost 0; bases outside the gene matches: 8. CDR1 is SGHTA, CDR2 FQGTGA, per germline. The CDR3 DNA sequence: TGTGCCAGTTCGATGATAGCGGGGAGCACAGATACGCAGTATTTT. It is translated as CASSMIAGSTDTQYF.

The chain recombines TRBV5-6 with TRBJ1-2; no reliable D call. Deletions cut 4 bases from V and 8 bases from J, with 15 bases between. The CDR3 runs 13 residues. Germline assignment: CDR1 SGHDT and CDR2 YYEEEE. The CDR3 loop is CASSPDTTRGYTF. CDR3 coding DNA: TGTGCCAGCAGCCCCGACACAACAAGGGGCTACACCTTC.

The chain carries TRBV7-2 and TRBJ1-4, with 9 bases fitting TRBD1. The CDR3 is 16 amino acids. V lost 6 bases, J lost 8 bases, and 13 bases stayed unmatched. CDR1 and CDR2 from the germline V gene are SGHTA and FQGNSA. CDR3 sequence (DNA): TGTGCCAGCAGTAAAATTAGTGGGACAGGGCACGAAAAACTGTTTTTT. Its translation is CASSKISGTGHEKLFF.

The chain uses TRBV24-1 and TRBJ1-6; D is unclear. The CDR3 runs to 14 residues. V was clipped by 2 bases and J by 9 bases, with 10 bases between them. Germline V CDR1 and CDR2: KGHDR, SFDVKD. The CDR3 DNA reads TGTGCCACCAGTGATTCCGGCGGGAGTTCACCCCTCCACTTT. It encodes CATSDSGGSSPLHF.

This clonotype was seen a few times. V and J are TRBV12-3 or TRBV12-4 and TRBJ1-5, with D maybe TRBD1 (5 bases). This CDR3 has 16 amino acids. V shed 6 bases and J shed 3 bases, with 18 bases lying between them. The CDR3 region has the DNA TGTGCCAGCAGACCTCCGGGCCGGGGCCCCAATCAGCCCCAGCATTTT. Its protein is CASRPPGRGPNQPQHF.

The chain joins TRBV7-3 to TRBJ2-5, with 9 bases that match TRBD1. Germline CDR1 is SGHTA and CDR2 is FQGTGA. The V segment lost 5 bases and the J segment 5 bases; nucleotides outside the gene matches: 9. This CDR3 region has 15 residues. In nucleotides, the CDR3 is TGTGCCAGCAGCGCGGACAGGGGAATGTATGAGACCCAGTACTTC. Residues: CASSADRGMYETQYF. Drawing the rest from reference TRBV7-3 and TRBJ2-5, the complete variable domain is GAGVSQTPSNKVTEKGKYVELRCDPISGHTALYWYRQSLGQGPEFLIYFQGTGAADDSGLPNDRFFAVRPEGSVSTLKIQRTERGDSAVYLCASSADRGMYETQYFGPGTRLLVL.

V and J are TRBV5-1 and TRBJ2-5; the D is unclear. The CDR3 is 14 residues long. Trimming removed 2 bases from V and 3 bases from J, with 11 bases in between. CDR1 is SGHRS, CDR2 YFSETQ, per germline. The CDR3 spells CASSFAGGKETQYF. The CDR3, as DNA: TGCGCCAGCAGCTTTGCCGGCGGAAAAGAGACCCAGTACTTC.

This chain uses TRBV12-3 or TRBV12-4 with TRBJ2-7; weak D call: TRBD1 (6 bases). V shed 5 bases and J shed 5 bases, with 19 bases lying between them. This CDR3 has 15 amino acids. CDR3 loop: CASSRQEEVYDEQYF. For the CDR3, the DNA is TGTGCCAGCAGTAGACAGGAGGAGGTGTACGACGAGCAGTACTTC.

This clonotype came up a few times. The chain carries TRBV19 and TRBJ1-4, with 7 bases identical to TRBD1. The CDR3 has 13 residues. Germline CDR1 and CDR2: LNHDA and SQIVND (reference sequence). With 4 bases clipped from V and 7 bases from J, the junction kept 3 bases outside the gene matches. As DNA, the CDR3 is TGTGCCAGTAGTACCCGACAGGGTGAAAAACTGTTTTTT. It yields the protein CASSTRQGEKLFF.

V and J are TRBV7-2 and TRBJ2-5; 11 bases agree with TRBD1. This CDR3 has 17 residues. CDR1 and CDR2 (germline): SGHTA, FQGNSA. V was pared by 5 bases and J by 4 bases, with 12 bases of the junction left unmatched. CDR3 region: CASSLGQGGRRGETQYF. Here the CDR3 DNA reads TGTGCCAGCAGCCTGGGACAGGGGGGACGTCGTGGAGAGACCCAGTACTTC.

This clonotype was found a few times. The chain has TRBV15 and TRBJ2-7; tentatively, D is TRBD2 (5 bases). V lost 5 bases, J lost 3 bases, and 8 bases lay in between. The CDR3 spans 12 residues. From germline, CDR1 is LNHNV and CDR2 YYDKDF (reference sequence). CDR3 region: CATSVDFYEQYF. The CDR3 coding sequence is TGTGCCACCAGCGTGGACTTCTACGAGCAGTACTTC.

The gene calls are TRBV12-3 or TRBV12-4 and TRBJ2-1; the match to TRBD2 covers 7 bases. The CDR3 consists of 12 residues. The V gene end was trimmed by 6 bases and the J gene end by 6 bases; junction bases not matched to a gene: 2. The CDR3 DNA reads as TGTGCCAGCAGAGGGACTACCAATGAGCAGTTCTTC. It specifies CASRGTTNEQFF.

The CDR3: CATSDPGSGNTIYF. CDR3 DNA: TGTGCCACCAGTGATCCGGGATCTGGAAACACCATATATTTT. The rearrangement uses TRBV24-1 and TRBJ1-3; D is unclear. The CDR3 loop spans 14 amino acids. Trimming removed 3 bases at V and 1 base at J, with 6 bases between. Germline V lookup: CDR1 KGHDR, CDR2 SFDVKD.

This clonotype was seen only a few times. This rearrangement joins TRBV5-1 to TRBJ2-1, with 8 positions matching TRBD2. The germline CDR1 and CDR2 sequences are SGHRS and YFSETQ. This CDR3 has 16 residues. Unmatched junction bases numbered 8, after V lost 3 bases and J lost 3 bases. The CDR3 bases are TGCGCCAGCAGCTCAGGGTCCGCGGGAGGCTACAATGAGCAGTTCTTC. Its protein is CASSSGSAGGYNEQFF. Variable domain in full (rest from reference TRBV5-1 and TRBJ2-1): KAGVTQTPRYLIKTRGQQVTLSCSPISGHRSVSWYQQTPGQGLQFLFEYFSETQRNKGNFPGRFSGRQFSNSRSEMNVSTLELGDSALYLCASSSGSAGGYNEQFFGPGTRLTVL.

The chain is built from TRBV20-1 and TRBJ1-1; D not resolved. The CDR3 has 13 residues. V shed 5 bases and J shed 3 bases, with 13 bases lying between them. In germline, CDR1 is DFQATT, CDR2 SNEGSKA (reference sequence). The CDR3 protein is CSARIGRYTEAFF. CDR3 in DNA: TGCAGTGCTCGGATAGGGAGGTACACTGAAGCTTTCTTT.

This sequence joins TRBV2 and TRBJ1-2; TRBD1 is a possible D gene (5 bases). The CDR3 runs to 14 residues. Trimming took 8 bases from V and 6 from J, leaving 19 bases between them. The V gene's germline CDR1 is SNHLY and CDR2 FYNNEI. DNA for the CDR3: TGTGCCAGCGTTAGGGACCAGCGGACGCATGGCTACACCTTC. Translating it yields CASVRDQRTHGYTF.